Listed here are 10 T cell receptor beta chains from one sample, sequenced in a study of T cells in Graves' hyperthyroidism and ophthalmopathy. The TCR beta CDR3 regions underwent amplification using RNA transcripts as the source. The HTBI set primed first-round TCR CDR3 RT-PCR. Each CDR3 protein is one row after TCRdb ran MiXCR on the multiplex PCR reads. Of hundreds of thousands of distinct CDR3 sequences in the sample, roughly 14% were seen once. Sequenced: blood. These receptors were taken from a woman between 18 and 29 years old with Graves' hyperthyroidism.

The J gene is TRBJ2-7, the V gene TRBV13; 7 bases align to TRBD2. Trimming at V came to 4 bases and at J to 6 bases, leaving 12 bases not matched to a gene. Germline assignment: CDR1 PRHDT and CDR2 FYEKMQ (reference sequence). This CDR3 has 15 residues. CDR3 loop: CASSSSARREVEQYF. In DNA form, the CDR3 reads TGTGCCAGCAGCTCCTCCGCCAGACGGGAGGTCGAGCAGTACTTC.

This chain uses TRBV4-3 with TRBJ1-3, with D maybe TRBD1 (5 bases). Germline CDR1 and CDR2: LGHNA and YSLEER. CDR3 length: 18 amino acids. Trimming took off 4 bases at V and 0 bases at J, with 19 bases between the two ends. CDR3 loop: CASSPQDPQGISGNTIYF. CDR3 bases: TGCGCCAGCAGCCCCCAAGACCCTCAGGGAATCTCTGGAAACACCATATATTTT.

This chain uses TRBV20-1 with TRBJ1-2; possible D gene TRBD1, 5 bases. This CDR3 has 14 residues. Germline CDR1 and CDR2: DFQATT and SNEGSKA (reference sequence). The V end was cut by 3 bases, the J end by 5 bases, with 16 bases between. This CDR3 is CSASPVGGGYGYTF. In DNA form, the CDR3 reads TGCAGTGCTAGTCCCGTGGGGGGTGGGTATGGCTACACCTTC.

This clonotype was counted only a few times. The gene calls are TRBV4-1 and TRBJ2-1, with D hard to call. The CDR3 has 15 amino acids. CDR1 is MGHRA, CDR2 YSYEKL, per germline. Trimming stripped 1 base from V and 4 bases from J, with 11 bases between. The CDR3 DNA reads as TGCGCCAGCAGCCAAGGTACAAGTCCTTACAATGAGCAGTTCTTC. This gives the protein CASSQGTSPYNEQFF.

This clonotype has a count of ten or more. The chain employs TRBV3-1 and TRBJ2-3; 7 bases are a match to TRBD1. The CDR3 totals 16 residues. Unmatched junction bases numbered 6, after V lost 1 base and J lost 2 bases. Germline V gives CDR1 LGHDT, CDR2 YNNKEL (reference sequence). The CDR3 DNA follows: TGTGCCAGCAGCCAAGTTCTACAGGGGCACACAGATACGCAGTATTTT. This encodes CASSQVLQGHTDTQYF.

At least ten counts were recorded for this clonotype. CDR3 region: CASRPPPGLATSYEQYF. The CDR3 DNA is TGTGCCAGCAGGCCACCCCCGGGACTAGCGACCTCCTACGAGCAGTACTTC. This chain connects TRBV28 to TRBJ2-7; 10 bases fit TRBD2. Germline V gene data show CDR1 as MDHEN and CDR2 as SYDVKM. The CDR3 length is 17 residues. J lost 0 bases, V lost 6 bases, and 11 bases had no gene match.

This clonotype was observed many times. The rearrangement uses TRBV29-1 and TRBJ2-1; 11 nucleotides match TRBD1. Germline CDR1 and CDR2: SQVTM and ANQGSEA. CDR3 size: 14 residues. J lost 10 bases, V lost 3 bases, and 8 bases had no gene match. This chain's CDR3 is CSVESGQGEGEQFF. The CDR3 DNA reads TGCAGCGTTGAGTCGGGACAGGGGGAAGGCGAGCAGTTCTTC.

The CDR3 sequence: CASSLTGWVNQPQHF. CDR3 DNA: TGTGCCAGCAGTTTAACAGGGTGGGTCAATCAGCCCCAGCATTTT. The J gene is TRBJ1-5, the V gene TRBV27, with D possibly matching TRBD1 (6 bases). The CDR3 has 15 amino acids. Per germline, CDR1 MNHEY and CDR2 SMNVEV (reference sequence). The V and J ends lost 2 bases and 3 bases respectively, with 11 bases between them.

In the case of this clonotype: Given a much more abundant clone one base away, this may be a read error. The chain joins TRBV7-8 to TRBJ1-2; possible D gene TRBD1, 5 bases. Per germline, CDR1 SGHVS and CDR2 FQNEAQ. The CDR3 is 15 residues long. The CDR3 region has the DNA TGTGCCGGCAGCTTAGTCAGGCAGGGAGTGGATGGCTACACCTTC. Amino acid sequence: CAGSLVRQGVDGYTF.

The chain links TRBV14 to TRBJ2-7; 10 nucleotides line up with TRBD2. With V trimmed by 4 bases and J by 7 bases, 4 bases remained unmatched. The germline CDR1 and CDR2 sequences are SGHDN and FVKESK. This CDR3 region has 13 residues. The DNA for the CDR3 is TGTGCCAGCAGCCTAGCGGGGGGCGTGGAGCAGTACTTC. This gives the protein CASSLAGGVEQYF.